The 28 T cell receptor beta chains listed next were all sequenced from one sample in a study of Ad26.COV2.S vaccination and SARS-CoV-2 variants. Treatment noted: over 15 received Ad26.COV2.S at low or high dose, single or two shots; 5 received placebo; per-sample allocation not given. Following the first vaccine or placebo injection, samples were taken on day 63. Clones were read by immunoSEQ multiplex PCR, and TCRdb kept only the in-frame ones, dropping some. The table has 400,000 to 500,000 clones, approximately 88% seen once. The specimen was peripheral blood, collected in a trial of Ad26.COV2.S vaccine versus placebo. These receptors originate from a person between 18 and 65 years old who received the Ad26.COV2.S COVID-19 vaccine or a placebo.

The chain combines TRBV4-3 with TRBJ2-1; D is unresolved. V was cut by 1 base and J by 7 bases, with 11 bases left in between. There are 14 residues in the CDR3. The germline V gene encodes CDR1 LGHNA and CDR2 YSLEER. The CDR3 DNA sequence: TGCGCCAGCAGCCAAGGGGGTCCTAATAATGAGCAGTTCTTC. It codes for CASSQGGPNNEQFF.

The genes are TRBV7-9 and TRBJ2-7; 7 bases are shared with TRBD1. Trimming cost V 1 base and J 4 bases; bases outside gene matches: 10. This CDR3 is 16 amino acids long. Germline CDR1 reads SEHNR; CDR2 reads FQNEAQ (reference sequence). CDR3 sequence: CASSLGTGQLLYEQYF. As DNA, the CDR3 is TGTGCCAGCAGCTTAGGAACGGGACAGTTACTTTACGAGCAGTACTTC. Supplemented by reference TRBV7-9 and TRBJ2-7, the full variable domain reads DTGVSQNPRHKITKRGQNVTFRCDPISEHNRLYWYRQTLGQGPEFLTYFQNEAQLEKSRLLSDRFSAERPKGSFSTLEIQRTEQGDSAMYLCASSLGTGQLLYEQYFGPGTRLTVT.

The CDR3 loop is CASSLARGGPYNEQFF. The CDR3 DNA sequence: TGTGCCAGCAGCTTAGCGCGCGGGGGGCCGTACAATGAGCAGTTCTTC. The V call is TRBV7-2, the J call TRBJ2-1, with 8 bases aligning to TRBD2. CDR3 length: 16 amino acids. CDR1 is SGHTA, CDR2 FQGNSA, per germline. The V gene end was trimmed by 0 bases and the J gene end by 4 bases; junction bases not matched to a gene: 5.

The chain has TRBV28 and TRBJ2-7, with D perhaps given as TRBD1 or TRBD2 (5 bases each). The CDR3 contains 14 residues. The V end lost 1 base, the J end lost 3 bases, and 10 bases lay between the germline ends. CDR1 and CDR2 from the germline V gene are MDHEN and SYDVKM. CDR3 DNA sequence: TGTGCCAGCAGTTTATACAGGACTGGCTACGAGCAGTACTTC. Residues: CASSLYRTGYEQYF. The entire variable domain, with the rest obtained from reference TRBV28 and TRBJ2-7, is as follows: DVKVTQSSRYLVKRTGEKVFLECVQDMDHENMFWYRQDPGLGLRLIYFSYDVKMKEKGDIPEGYSVSREKKERFSLILESASTNQTSMYLCASSLYRTGYEQYFGPGTRLTVT.

CDR3 in amino acids: CASSLGPTQHNYGYTF. CDR3 DNA: TGTGCCAGCAGCTTGGGACCTACACAACATAACTATGGCTACACCTTC. This chain joins TRBV5-4 and TRBJ1-2; D remains unclear. The V gene lost 0 bases and the J gene lost 1 base, with 13 bases spanning the gap. CDR1 and CDR2 (germline): SGHNT, YYREEE (reference sequence). This CDR3 has 16 amino acids.

V usage is TRBV7-6 and J usage is TRBJ2-5; 8 bases map to TRBD2. Germline-derived CDR1 and CDR2 are SGHVS and FNYEAQ. J lost 5 bases, V lost 0 bases, and 5 bases had no gene match. This CDR3 has 15 residues. CDR3 bases: TGTGCCAGCAGCTTAGCGGGACTAGAACGGGAGACCCAGTACTTC. This encodes CASSLAGLERETQYF.

This chain uses TRBV18 with TRBJ2-3, with D uncertain. Trimming left V 8 bases short and J 6 bases short, with 18 bases between. The CDR3 sequence is 14 residues long. Germline lookup yields CDR1 KGHSH and CDR2 LQKENI. The CDR3 coding sequence is TGTGCCAGCCCGGCCCCATACGACCGTGATACGCAGTATTTT. Amino acids: CASPAPYDRDTQYF.

This chain uses TRBV25-1 with TRBJ2-7, with a possible D match to TRBD1 (5 bases). V was clipped by 4 bases and J by 4 bases, with 17 bases between them. Germline V gene data show CDR1 as MGHDK and CDR2 as SYGVNS. The CDR3 is 15 residues long. The CDR3 spells CASSAQGTIWYEQYF. DNA for the CDR3: TGTGCCAGCAGTGCCCAGGGTACGATCTGGTACGAGCAGTACTTC.

This clone was observed a handful of times. V and J are TRBV5-4 and TRBJ2-3; D gene ambiguous. V was trimmed by 4 bases and J by 2 bases, leaving 5 bases between them. The CDR3 has 12 residues. From germline, CDR1 is SGHNT and CDR2 YYREEE (reference sequence). The CDR3 DNA follows: TGTGCCAGCAGCGCATACACAGATACGCAGTATTTT. Translating it yields CASSAYTDTQYF.

In nucleotides, the CDR3 is TGTGCCAGCAGTTCAGTCTCCACGAACACCGGGGAGCTGTTTTTT. Translating gives CASSSVSTNTGELFF. The chain uses TRBV2 and TRBJ2-2; D is ambiguous. The germline V and J ends were trimmed by 5 bases and 0 bases, with 10 bases remaining between them. CDR3 length: 15 residues. Per germline, CDR1 SNHLY and CDR2 FYNNEI. The entire variable domain, with the rest obtained from reference TRBV2 and TRBJ2-2, is as follows: EPEVTQTPSHQVTQMGQEVILRCVPISNHLYFYWYRQILGQKVEFLVSFYNNEISEKSEIFDDQFSVERPDGSNFTLKIRSTKLEDSAMYFCASSSVSTNTGELFFGEGSRLTVL.

This clone was counted only a few times. V usage is TRBV7-8 and J usage is TRBJ2-7; the D is unclear. This CDR3 contains 19 residues. Looked up from germline, CDR1 is SGHVS and CDR2 is FQNEAQ. V was trimmed by 1 base and J by 3 bases, leaving 25 bases between them. The CDR3 is CASSLVLTVPGHRRYEQYF. CDR3 DNA sequence: TGTGCCAGCAGCTTAGTACTAACTGTCCCAGGCCACCGTCGCTACGAGCAGTACTTC.

The chain carries TRBV6-5 and TRBJ1-3; 9 positions match TRBD1. The length of the CDR3 is 16 residues. Losses at the gene ends were 0 bases for V and 4 bases for J; bases not matched to a gene: 4. CDR1 is MNHEY, CDR2 SVGAGI, per germline. CDR3 residues: CASSYSNRGLGNTIYF. The CDR3 DNA reads TGTGCCAGCAGTTACTCAAACAGGGGGCTGGGAAACACCATATATTTT.

The chain uses TRBV19 and TRBJ1-4; maybe TRBD1 (6 bases). The CDR3 has 15 amino acids. From germline, CDR1 is LNHDA and CDR2 SQIVND (reference sequence). The V gene lost 9 bases and the J gene lost 0 bases, with 14 bases spanning the gap. The CDR3 DNA is TGTGCCAGCCGGGGGCAGGCATCAACTAATGAAAAACTGTTTTTT. Translated: CASRGQASTNEKLFF.

The genes are TRBV7-2 and TRBJ2-1; TRBD1 agrees at 9 bases. CDR3 length: 14 amino acids. The germline V gene has CDR1 SGHTA and CDR2 FQGNSA. J was trimmed by 7 bases and V by 8 bases; bases with no gene match: 9. The CDR3 here is CASSGTGRKNEQFF. The CDR3 DNA reads TGTGCCAGCTCCGGGACAGGGAGAAAGAATGAGCAGTTCTTC.

The CDR3 spells CATSRERGADTQYF. The DNA of the CDR3 is TGTGCCACCAGCAGAGAGAGAGGGGCAGATACGCAGTATTTT. The chain is built from TRBV15 and TRBJ2-3; D possibly uses TRBD1 or TRBD2 (5 bases each). Trimming took off 0 bases at V and 4 bases at J, with 8 bases between the two ends. In germline, CDR1 is LNHNV, CDR2 YYDKDF (reference sequence). This CDR3 has 14 amino acids. Combining the CDR3 with reference TRBV15 and TRBJ2-3 gives the whole variable domain DAMVIQNPRYQVTQFGKPVTLSCSQTLNHNVMYWYQQKSSQAPKLLFHYYDKDFNNEADTPDNFQSRRPNTSFCFLDIRSPGLGDTAMYLCATSRERGADTQYFGPGTRLTVL.

The chain links TRBV30 to TRBJ2-7; tentatively, D is TRBD1 (6 bases). The V gene lost 5 bases and the J gene lost 5 bases, with 13 bases spanning the gap. CDR1 and CDR2 from the germline V gene are GTSNPN and SVGIG (reference sequence). CDR3 length: 12 residues. This chain's CDR3 is CAWYRDRHEQYF. The CDR3 nucleotides read TGTGCCTGGTACAGGGATAGACACGAGCAGTACTTC.

The chain carries TRBV3-1 (or the pseudogene TRBV3-2) and TRBJ1-5, with TRBD1 as a possible D gene (6 bases). This CDR3 comprises 15 residues. The germline V and J ends were trimmed by 5 bases and 0 bases, with 11 bases remaining between them. Germline CDR1 LGHDT, CDR2 YNNKEL (reference sequence). The CDR3: CASSANRDSNQPQHF. CDR3 bases: TGTGCCAGCAGCGCCAACAGGGATAGCAATCAGCCCCAGCATTTT.

This clone was counted a few times. This chain joins TRBV2 and TRBJ1-4; D is perhaps TRBD1 (5 bases). The ends were cut back, 8 bases at V and 4 bases at J, with 11 bases in the middle. Germline CDR1 is SNHLY and CDR2 is FYNNEI. This CDR3 has 13 residues. CDR3 nucleotide sequence: TGTGCCAGCGGGGGTACAGTTAATGAAAAACTGTTTTTT. Its translation: CASGGTVNEKLFF.

The V gene is TRBV6-6, the J gene TRBJ1-2, with TRBD1 identical over 7 bases. This CDR3 region has 15 residues. CDR1 is MNHNY and CDR2 is SVGAGI in the germline V gene (reference sequence). The V segment lost 2 bases and the J segment 3 bases; nucleotides outside the gene matches: 6. The CDR3, as DNA: TGTGCCAGCAGTTACGACAGGGAGGGGTACTATGGCTACACCTTC. Protein sequence: CASSYDREGYYGYTF.

The chain recombines TRBV9 with TRBJ2-1; 11 nucleotides line up with TRBD2. Trimming took 3 bases from V and 4 from J; bases not matched to a gene: 9. The germline V gene has CDR1 SGDLS and CDR2 YYNGEE. The CDR3 runs 17 residues. The CDR3 region is CASSERGIAGGYNEQFF. The CDR3 nucleotides read TGTGCCAGCAGCGAACGCGGGATAGCGGGGGGGTACAATGAGCAGTTCTTC.

The rearrangement joins TRBV6-2 or TRBV6-3 to TRBJ2-7; D might be TRBD1 (6 bases). CDR1 and CDR2 from the germline V gene are MNHEY and SVGEGT. The CDR3 spans 13 residues. With 5 bases removed from V and 1 base from J, the gap between germline ends came to 9 bases. The CDR3, as DNA: TGTGCCAGCAGTCGTACAGGGTCCTACGAGCAGTACTTC. Its protein is CASSRTGSYEQYF.

This rearrangement joins TRBV7-8 to TRBJ1-2; D ambiguous. Germline V gene lookup returns CDR1 SGHVS and CDR2 FQNEAQ. This CDR3 has 15 residues. The ends were cut back, 3 bases at V and 4 bases at J, with 15 bases in the middle. CDR3 DNA: TGTGCCAGCAGCTTCGACGGGGAAACCCCCTATGGCTACACCTTC. It translates to CASSFDGETPYGYTF.

This clone showed up just a few times. V gene TRBV3-1 (or the pseudogene TRBV3-2) combines with J gene TRBJ1-6, with TRBD1 matching 7 bases. Trimming cost V 5 bases and J 10 bases; bases outside gene matches: 8. The CDR3 extends over 14 amino acids. Germline V gene data show CDR1 as LGHDT and CDR2 as YNNKEL (reference sequence). CDR3 nucleotide sequence: TGTGCCAGCAGCTATACAGGGGTCGGGTCACCCCTCCACTTT. The encoded protein is CASSYTGVGSPLHF.

This clone has a single count. The V call is TRBV9, the J call TRBJ2-7; D is uncertain. Germline loops: CDR1 SGDLS, CDR2 YYNGEE. CDR3 size: 15 residues. V was cut by 5 bases and J by 2 bases, with 17 bases left in between. CDR3 nucleotide sequence: TGTGCCAGCAGTTCTGATGGGATAGGGACCTACGAGCAGTACTTC. Translated, it gives CASSSDGIGTYEQYF.

J is TRBJ2-5 and V is TRBV19, with TRBD2 matching 11 bases. This CDR3 region has 14 residues. CDR1 is LNHDA, CDR2 SQIVND, per germline (reference sequence). With 10 bases clipped from V and 5 bases from J, the junction kept 9 bases outside the gene matches. CDR3 nucleotides: TGTGCCACCTCACTAGCGGGGGCCAAGGAGACCCAGTACTTC. This encodes CATSLAGAKETQYF.

The chain has TRBV9 and TRBJ2-7, with D unresolved. The CDR3 contains 10 residues. The ends were cut back, 9 bases at V and 4 bases at J, with 8 bases in the middle. The germline CDR1 and CDR2 sequences are SGDLS and YYNGEE. This CDR3 reads CATPSYEQYF. CDR3 DNA: TGTGCCACTCCCTCATACGAGCAGTACTTC.

This clone was recorded only once. The chain combines TRBV11-2 with TRBJ1-2, with 7 bases identical to TRBD1. Germline V gene data show CDR1 as SGHAT and CDR2 as FQNNGV. CDR3 size: 14 residues. J lost 4 bases, V lost 4 bases, and 6 bases had no gene match. CDR3 coding DNA: TGTGCCAGCAGCTCGAGACAGGGTAGCTATGGCTACACCTTC. The encoded protein is CASSSRQGSYGYTF.

The V and J genes are TRBV3-1 (or the pseudogene TRBV3-2) and TRBJ2-7; perhaps TRBD2 as D (5 bases). Deletions cut 4 bases from V and 3 bases from J, with 10 bases between. This CDR3 comprises 13 residues. CDR1 is LGHDT and CDR2 is YNNKEL in the germline V gene (reference sequence). The CDR3 sequence: CASSPIGVYEQYF. The CDR3, as DNA: TGTGCCAGCAGCCCTATCGGGGTCTACGAGCAGTACTTC.